This T cell receptor (beta chain) was observed in a study of cytomegalovirus exposure and HLA in healthy donors. PCR involved 60 Vbeta and 13 Jbeta primers. Clones were sequenced by immunoSEQ multiplex PCR, and TCRdb holds only the in-frame ones, with some missing. The sample includes more than 150,000 clones, approximately 79% of them seen just once. The CDR3 runs to 17 residues. Trimming left V 2 bases short and J 1 base short, with 17 bases between. Germline V gene lookup returns CDR1 LGHNA and CDR2 YSLEER. Input material: PBMCs. V is TRBV4-3 and J is TRBJ1-1, with D uncertain. This TCR came from a girl between 10 and 17 years old in good health and CMV-seropositive. CDR3 amino acids: CASSQRSSAEANTEAFF. The DNA for the CDR3 is TGCGCCAGCAGCCAACGCTCCTCCGCCGAGGCGAACACTGAAGCTTTCTTT.